These 12 T cell receptor beta chains were sequenced from one sample in a study of T-cell reconstitution after alpha-beta-depleted transplantation in children. The TCRbeta library incorporated unique molecular identifiers. TCRdb called the PCR reads again in MiXCR, with one record for every CDR3 protein. The table has 540,000 or so distinct CDR3 sequences, 23% seen once. This specimen consisted of PBMCs, mostly from graft donor cells, obtained 360 days after TCRalphabeta/CD19-depleted stem cell transplant. These receptors all come from a boy younger than two who had a stem cell transplant for acute myeloid leukemia, so the T cells may come from the graft donor.

The CDR3 region is CASSEAGGPFSEQYV. DNA of the CDR3: TGTGCCAGCAGTGAAGCCGGGGGACCGTTCTCCGAGCAGTACGTC. This sequence joins TRBV6-1 and TRBJ2-7; perhaps TRBD2 as D (6 bases). The germline gives CDR1 MNHNS, CDR2 SASEGT. Trimming shortened V by 0 bases and J by 6 bases, and 15 bases separated the two germline ends. CDR3 length: 15 residues.

This clonotype was detected a few times. The V and J genes are TRBV6-1 and TRBJ1-1; unclear D gene. The CDR3 loop spans 13 amino acids. The ends were cut back, 6 bases at V and 3 bases at J, with 11 bases in the middle. Per germline, CDR1 MNHNS and CDR2 SASEGT. CDR3 protein: CASRGISDTEAFF. CDR3 coding DNA: TGTGCCAGCAGAGGCATAAGTGACACTGAAGCTTTCTTT.

Ten or more counts support this clonotype. J is TRBJ2-7 and V is TRBV20-1; D ambiguous. Trimming left V 3 bases short and J 11 bases short, with 11 bases between. CDR3 length equals 10 residues. Germline CDR1 DFQATT, CDR2 SNEGSKA (reference sequence). The CDR3 bases are TGCAGTGCTAGTTCCTCTCCAGAGTACGTC. The encoded protein is CSASSSPEYV.

This clonotype was seen at least ten times. V usage is TRBV20-1 and J usage is TRBJ2-2; D not certain. Germline V gene data show CDR1 as DFQATT and CDR2 as SNEGSKA (reference sequence). Trimming pared 0 bases from V and 4 bases from J, leaving 12 bases between. This CDR3 is 15 amino acids long. CDR3 amino acids: CSARDPVVFTGELFF. As DNA, the CDR3 is TGCAGTGCTAGAGATCCGGTGGTATTCACCGGGGAGCTGTTTTTT.

This clonotype was seen a few times. The chain uses TRBV7-9 and TRBJ2-3; D might be TRBD2 (5 bases). Trimming shortened V by 4 bases and J by 0 bases, and 11 bases separated the two germline ends. This CDR3 contains 15 residues. CDR1 is SEHNR and CDR2 is FQNEAQ in the germline V gene (reference sequence). CDR3 sequence (DNA): TGTGCCAGCAGCTCTCGGTGGACTAGCACAGATACGCAGTATTTT. Its translation: CASSSRWTSTDTQYF.

This clonotype was seen repeatedly, ten times or more. The chain employs TRBV9 and TRBJ2-1; D possibly matches TRBD1 or TRBD2 (6 bases each). Germline loops: CDR1 SGDLS, CDR2 YYNGEE. This CDR3 spans 17 amino acids. Trimming removed 3 bases at V and 4 bases at J, with 20 bases between. The CDR3 protein is CASSGLGVGGGYNEQFF. The CDR3 DNA is TGTGCCAGCAGCGGCCTGGGGGTAGGGGGAGGTTACAATGAGCAGTTCTTC.

This clonotype has ten or more counts. The chain couples TRBV11-2 to TRBJ2-7; 8 bases are shared with TRBD2. J was trimmed by 3 bases and V by 3 bases; bases with no gene match: 16. Germline loops: CDR1 SGHAT, CDR2 FQNNGV. This CDR3 comprises 18 residues. The CDR3 sequence: CASSFPRGAPLSFYEQYF. The CDR3 nucleotides read TGTGCCAGCAGCTTTCCGCGGGGGGCCCCACTTAGCTTCTACGAGCAGTACTTC.

The chain recombines TRBV20-1 with TRBJ2-3; 10 nucleotides align to TRBD2. The CDR3 is 16 amino acids. Germline lookup yields CDR1 DFQATT and CDR2 SNEGSKA (reference sequence). With V trimmed by 6 bases and J by 2 bases, 11 bases remained unmatched. CDR3 in DNA: TGCAGTGCACCACGGAGCGGGGGGGATCCCACAGATACGCAGTATTTT. Protein: CSAPRSGGDPTDTQYF.

This clonotype was detected many times. This chain joins TRBV6-5 and TRBJ2-7, with 8 bases aligning to TRBD2. This CDR3 region has 14 residues. Unmatched junction bases numbered 4, after V lost 2 bases and J lost 4 bases. Germline loops: CDR1 MNHEY, CDR2 SVGAGI. Here the CDR3 reads CASSYIGGAYEQYF. As DNA, the CDR3 is TGTGCCAGCAGTTACATCGGGGGGGCTTACGAGCAGTACTTC.

This clonotype was observed at least ten times. This chain links TRBV7-9 with TRBJ1-1; 9 bases are shared with TRBD1. The J segment lost 1 base and the V segment lost 2 bases, leaving 8 bases of the junction unmatched. Germline CDR1 and CDR2: SEHNR and FQNEAQ (reference sequence). The length of the CDR3 is 17 residues. The CDR3 sequence: CASSLTTSDRGNTEAFF. For the CDR3, the DNA is TGTGCCAGCAGCTTAACCACCTCGGACAGGGGGAACACTGAAGCTTTCTTT.

This clonotype was seen a handful of times. The chain combines TRBV6-5 with TRBJ2-5, with D perhaps TRBD1 (6 bases). This CDR3 is built from 17 residues. Germline values: CDR1 MNHEY, CDR2 SVGAGI. Trimming stripped 3 bases from V and 1 base from J, with 18 bases between. CDR3 loop: CASSYIPTGTIQETQYF. Written as DNA, the CDR3 is TGTGCCAGCAGTTATATCCCAACCGGGACAATCCAAGAGACCCAGTACTTC.

This clonotype was detected ten times or more. The chain couples TRBV12-3 or TRBV12-4 to TRBJ2-3, with 12 bases matching TRBD1. Trimming removed 6 bases from V and 5 bases from J; junction bases left unmatched: 9. The CDR3 covers 16 residues. The CDR3, as DNA: TGTGCCAGCAGCCCTGGGACAGGGGGCAGATTAGATACGCAGTATTTT. This encodes CASSPGTGGRLDTQYF.